These 29 T cell receptor beta chains originate from one sample sequenced in a study of radiotherapy plus CTLA-4 blockade in lung cancer. Some clones are missing from TCRdb's copy, which holds only in-frame ones; the method was immunoSEQ multiplex PCR. The data hold some 74,000 clones, with around 80% observed a single time. This specimen was peripheral blood, taken from a patient treated with radiotherapy plus ipilimumab. The receptors were sampled from a human donor with non-small cell lung cancer who had a complete response to radiotherapy plus ipilimumab.

The chain links TRBV2 to TRBJ2-2; D is possibly TRBD2 (6 bases). This CDR3 is built from 18 residues. Trimming stripped 3 bases from V and 0 bases from J, with 17 bases between. Germline-derived CDR1 and CDR2 are SNHLY and FYNNEI. CDR3 amino acids: CASSDWVGGIPNTGELFF. The CDR3 DNA sequence: TGTGCCAGCAGTGATTGGGTGGGAGGCATACCGAACACCGGGGAGCTGTTTTTT.

The chain recombines TRBV23-1 with TRBJ2-1; no clear D gene. TRBV23-1 is sorted into the ORF group, with uncertain function. CDR3 length equals 13 residues. V was clipped by 8 bases and J by 2 bases, with 10 bases between them. The CDR3 coding sequence is TGCGCCAGCCCCTCTAGGGCCTACAATGAGCAGTTCTTC. Translation: CASPSRAYNEQFF.

V and J are TRBV4-3 and TRBJ1-1, with TRBD1 identical over 8 bases. The CDR3 length is 16 residues. V shed 1 base, J shed 1 base, and the junction held 5 bases outside the gene matches. Germline assignment: CDR1 LGHNA and CDR2 YSLEER. The CDR3 nucleotides are TGCGCCAGCAGCCAAGCAAGTGGACAGGGGAACACTGAAGCTTTCTTT. This gives the protein CASSQASGQGNTEAFF.

This clone is a singleton in its sample. CDR3 region: CASSSHGTANQPQHF. The CDR3 DNA sequence: TGTGCCAGCAGCTCTCATGGGACAGCCAATCAGCCCCAGCATTTT. The V call is TRBV7-9, the J call TRBJ1-5, with 7 nucleotides matching TRBD1. Germline values: CDR1 SEHNR, CDR2 FQNEAQ (reference sequence). The CDR3 is made up of 15 amino acids. The junction had 6 bases not matched to a gene; V was cut back by 4 bases and J by 3 bases.

This chain uses TRBV28 with TRBJ1-5; the D is unclear. The CDR3 sequence is 16 residues long. The germline V gene has CDR1 MDHEN and CDR2 SYDVKM. V lost 7 bases, J lost 0 bases, and 16 bases lay in between. The CDR3 nucleotides read TGTGCCAGCAACCCGGGAGGAGACTATAGCAATCAGCCCCAGCATTTT. Residues: CASNPGGDYSNQPQHF.

This sequence joins TRBV9 and TRBJ2-7; TRBD1 matches 9 bases. V shed 4 bases and J 3 bases; nucleotides not matched to a gene: 8. The CDR3 totals 15 residues. The V gene's germline CDR1 is SGDLS and CDR2 YYNGEE. The CDR3 region has the DNA TGTGCCAGCAGCCCAGGGGGGACAGGGCACTACGAGCAGTACTTC. Amino acid sequence: CASSPGGTGHYEQYF.

The chain couples TRBV20-1 to TRBJ1-3, with no clear D. The CDR3 runs to 10 residues. CDR1 is DFQATT and CDR2 is SNEGSKA in the germline V gene (reference sequence). V was clipped by 7 bases and J by 4 bases, with 5 bases between them. The CDR3 loop reads CSVGGNTIYF. CDR3 DNA: TGCAGTGTGGGGGGAAACACCATATATTTT.

The chain uses TRBV7-8 and TRBJ2-7; 9 bases map to TRBD1. Germline V gene sequence: CDR1 SGHVS, CDR2 FQNEAQ. After removal of 5 bases from V and 6 bases from J, the junction contained 8 bases not matched to a gene. The CDR3 length is 14 residues. The CDR3 sequence is CASSPRDRAFEQYF. The CDR3 DNA sequence: TGTGCCAGCAGCCCCCGGGACAGGGCTTTCGAGCAGTACTTC. Complete variable domain (other parts from reference TRBV7-8 and TRBJ2-7): GAGVSQSPRYKVAKRGQDVALRCDPISGHVSLFWYQQALGQGPEFLTYFQNEAQLDKSGLPSDRFFAERPEGSVSTLKIQRTQQEDSAVYLCASSPRDRAFEQYFGPGTRLTVT.

The chain joins TRBV9 to TRBJ2-5; unclear D gene. V was cut by 4 bases and J by 2 bases, with 9 bases left in between. Germline V gene data show CDR1 as SGDLS and CDR2 as YYNGEE. The CDR3 totals 13 residues. The DNA for the CDR3 is TGTGCCAGCAGCCACGGCTATCAAGAGACCCAGTACTTC. It specifies CASSHGYQETQYF.

J is TRBJ1-5 and V is TRBV27; D possibly corresponds to TRBD1 (6 bases). Germline assignment: CDR1 MNHEY and CDR2 SMNVEV (reference sequence). Deletions cut 2 bases from V and 1 base from J, with 6 bases between. The CDR3 sequence is 14 residues long. The CDR3 DNA sequence: TGTGCCAGCAGTTTAAGGGGGAGCAATCAGCCCCAGCATTTT. It encodes CASSLRGSNQPQHF.

The V call is TRBV9, the J call TRBJ2-3, with a tentative D call TRBD1 (5 bases). Trimming removed 1 base from V and 3 bases from J, with 6 bases in between. This CDR3 spans 13 amino acids. The V gene's germline CDR1 is SGDLS and CDR2 YYNGEE. CDR3 DNA sequence: TGTGCCAGCAGCGTACAGGGTACAGATACGCAGTATTTT. Its translation is CASSVQGTDTQYF.

The J gene is TRBJ2-7, the V gene TRBV21-1. TRBV21-1 is marked as a pseudogene. The CDR3 runs to 14 residues. CDR3 coding DNA: TGTGCCAGCAGCAAAGAAAGGGTTGGGGAAAAGCAGTACGTC. The encoded protein is CASSKERVGEKQYV.

This clone was picked up a small number of times. This CDR3 reads CAWSPWGGLSSYNEQFF. The DNA for the CDR3 is TGTGCCTGGAGTCCCTGGGGGGGACTAAGCTCCTACAATGAGCAGTTCTTC. The V and J genes are TRBV30 and TRBJ2-1; 7 nucleotides line up with TRBD2. Germline loops: CDR1 GTSNPN, CDR2 SVGIG (reference sequence). The CDR3 runs 17 residues. V lost 2 bases, J lost 0 bases, and 10 bases stayed unmatched.

This rearrangement joins TRBV6-4 to TRBJ2-1, with TRBD1 identical over 9 bases. The CDR3 runs to 15 residues. CDR1 MRHNA and CDR2 SNTAGT come from the germline V gene. The trim removed 2 bases at V and 9 bases at J, leaving 8 bases unmatched. Here the CDR3 reads CASSDRWTGDSEQFF. The DNA for the CDR3 is TGTGCCAGCAGTGACCGATGGACAGGGGACTCTGAGCAGTTCTTC.

V usage is TRBV4-1 and J usage is TRBJ2-4, with a tentative D call TRBD2 (7 bases). With 7 bases removed from V and 5 bases from J, the gap between germline ends came to 9 bases. CDR1 and CDR2 from the germline V gene are MGHRA and YSYEKL. There are 12 residues in the CDR3. The DNA of the CDR3 is TGCGCCAGCAAGGGGGGGGAAAACATTCAGTACTTC. Its protein product is CASKGGENIQYF.

The chain is built from TRBV11-3 and TRBJ1-1, with 11 positions matching TRBD1. The CDR3 is 15 residues long. V shed 2 bases, J shed 9 bases, and the junction held 8 bases outside the gene matches. CDR1 and CDR2 from the germline V gene are SGHNT and YENEEA. DNA for the CDR3: TGTGCCAGCAGCTTAAAACGGGGACAGGGGGTTAAAGCTTTCTTT. This encodes CASSLKRGQGVKAFF.

By its share, this clone is large. The rearrangement joins TRBV9 to TRBJ2-2, with 12 bases that match TRBD2. There are 18 residues in the CDR3. CDR1 and CDR2 from the germline V gene are SGDLS and YYNGEE. Unmatched junction bases numbered 8, after V lost 2 bases and J lost 3 bases. CDR3 nucleotides: TGTGCCAGCAGCGTCGCCTCTAGCGGGAGGGTGGACACCGGGGAGCTGTTTTTT. This gives the protein CASSVASSGRVDTGELFF.

This clone was observed once. The chain combines TRBV7-2 with TRBJ2-3, with unresolved D. The V end was cut by 2 bases, the J end by 7 bases, with 13 bases between. This CDR3 is built from 14 residues. CDR1 is SGHTA, CDR2 FQGNSA, per germline. The CDR3, as DNA: TGTGCCAGCAGCTTATCCGAGCCGGATAATACGCAGTATTTT. Translated: CASSLSEPDNTQYF.

This chain links TRBV11-2 with TRBJ1-2, with 7 bases matching TRBD1. CDR1 is SGHAT and CDR2 is FQNNGV in the germline V gene. There are 13 residues in the CDR3. V was clipped by 5 bases and J by 4 bases; unmatched bases: 4. In nucleotides, the CDR3 is TGTGCCAGCAGCCTCCGACAGGGCTATGGCTACACCTTC. Its translation: CASSLRQGYGYTF.

This sequence joins TRBV9 and TRBJ1-1, with 9 bases fitting TRBD1. The CDR3 is 13 amino acids. Germline V gene lookup returns CDR1 SGDLS and CDR2 YYNGEE. V lost 5 bases and J lost 6; bases outside the gene matches: 5. CDR3 residues: CASRGTGSAEAFF. The CDR3 DNA is TGTGCCAGCAGGGGGACAGGGTCGGCTGAAGCTTTCTTT.

The gene calls are TRBV7-9 and TRBJ2-3; TRBD2 aligns across 12 bases. Germline V gene data show CDR1 as SEHNR and CDR2 as FQNEAQ (reference sequence). Germline trimming cut 6 bases from V and 10 bases from J; bases unmatched to any gene: 14. The CDR3 sequence is 16 residues long. This CDR3 reads CASSTIRASGGAAQYF. The CDR3 DNA sequence: TGTGCCAGCAGTACCATCCGAGCTAGCGGGGGGGCTGCGCAGTATTTT.

This clone was seen a few times. V gene TRBV5-5 combines with J gene TRBJ2-3; D ambiguous. The CDR3 contains 14 residues. The V gene lost 0 bases and the J gene lost 6 bases, with 11 bases spanning the gap. The germline CDR1 and CDR2 sequences are SGHKS and YYEKEE (reference sequence). As DNA, the CDR3 is TGTGCCAGCAGCTTGGCCGTGGTTCCTGATACGCAGTATTTT. This encodes CASSLAVVPDTQYF.

The chain employs TRBV5-5 and TRBJ2-7; 8 nucleotides align to TRBD1. The CDR3 loop spans 14 amino acids. The V and J ends lost 2 bases and 3 bases, in that order; junction bases with no gene match: 4. Germline V gene data show CDR1 as SGHKS and CDR2 as YYEKEE (reference sequence). CDR3 in amino acids: CASSFVTGDYEQYF. In DNA, the CDR3 is TGTGCCAGCAGCTTCGTGACAGGGGACTACGAGCAGTACTTC.

The chain uses TRBV28 and TRBJ2-7; D may be TRBD1 (5 bases). Germline V CDR1 and CDR2: MDHEN, SYDVKM. The CDR3 has 14 amino acids. V lost 7 bases, J lost 0 bases, and 13 bases lay in between. The CDR3 here is CASTGKEGSYEQYV. The DNA for the CDR3 is TGTGCCAGCACAGGGAAAGAAGGCTCCTACGAGCAGTACGTC.

J is TRBJ2-2 and V is TRBV10-3; 12 bases fit TRBD1. V lost 1 base, J lost 6 bases, and 6 bases stayed unmatched. Germline V CDR1 and CDR2: ENHRY, SYGVKD. The CDR3 is made up of 17 amino acids. CDR3 protein: CAISELGDRGLSGELFF. Here the CDR3 DNA reads TGTGCCATCAGTGAGTTGGGGGACAGGGGGCTCTCCGGGGAGCTGTTTTTT.

On this clone itself: Other DNA sequences in this sample translate to the same CDR3. The chain joins TRBV6-5 to TRBJ1-1; D not certain. The CDR3 sequence is 13 residues long. In germline, CDR1 is MNHEY, CDR2 SVGAGI. V gave up 0 bases and J gave up 2 bases, with 4 bases separating them. The CDR3 is CASSYSSNTEAFF. Here the CDR3 DNA reads TGTGCCAGCAGTTACTCGTCTAACACTGAAGCTTTCTTT.

This chain joins TRBV11-2 and TRBJ2-3, with D maybe TRBD1 (5 bases). The CDR3 is made up of 11 amino acids. V lost 2 bases and J lost 11, with 8 bases in between. The germline gives CDR1 SGHAT, CDR2 FQNNGV. This CDR3 reads CASSLSREQYF. CDR3 nucleotide sequence: TGTGCCAGCAGCTTAAGCAGGGAGCAGTATTTT.

The genes are TRBV27 and TRBJ2-1; D may be TRBD1 (6 bases). The germline V and J ends were trimmed by 6 bases and 6 bases, with 18 bases remaining between them. Germline V gives CDR1 MNHEY, CDR2 SMNVEV (reference sequence). The CDR3 has 15 amino acids. CDR3 bases: TGTGCCAGCAGCCAGGGACACTCTTTACCCAATGAGCAGTTCTTC. Translating gives CASSQGHSLPNEQFF.

This clone was found a few times. The V call is TRBV6-1, the J call TRBJ2-7; D may match TRBD1 or TRBD2 (5 bases each). V dropped 6 bases and J dropped 2 bases, with 11 bases sitting between them. The germline V gene has CDR1 MNHNS and CDR2 SASEGT. This CDR3 has 13 amino acids. The CDR3 DNA follows: TGTGCCAGCAGCCCGGGACGAACCTACGAGCAGTACGTC. This sequence encodes CASSPGRTYEQYV.